This entry lists 25 T cell receptor beta chains sequenced from one sample in a study of shared clonotypes between healthy human individuals. The method was immunoSEQ multiplex PCR; TCRdb's version includes in-frame clones alone and lacks a portion of them. The data hold over 2 million clones, with roughly 96% observed a single time. Sequencing used naive CD4+ T cells sorted from blood. The subset denotes: CD45RA+ positively selected. The origin of the receptors is a man aged 18 to 35 in good health.

This chain joins TRBV7-9 and TRBJ2-1; 9 bases align to TRBD1. This CDR3 is 17 amino acids long. Germline CDR1 reads SEHNR; CDR2 reads FQNEAQ (reference sequence). Germline trimming cut 0 bases from V and 9 bases from J; bases unmatched to any gene: 12. This CDR3 is CASSLALGQGSMGEQFF. CDR3 nucleotide sequence: TGTGCCAGCAGCTTAGCGCTAGGACAGGGGTCTATGGGTGAGCAGTTCTTC. The full variable domain, its missing parts supplied by reference TRBV7-9 and TRBJ2-1, is DTGVSQNPRHKITKRGQNVTFRCDPISEHNRLYWYRQTLGQGPEFLTYFQNEAQLEKSRLLSDRFSAERPKGSFSTLEIQRTEQGDSAMYLCASSLALGQGSMGEQFFGPGTRLTVL.

This rearrangement joins TRBV30 to TRBJ2-7; 7 nucleotides match TRBD1. The V gene's germline CDR1 is GTSNPN and CDR2 SVGIG (reference sequence). J was trimmed by 5 bases and V by 5 bases; bases with no gene match: 6. This CDR3 is 12 amino acids long. CDR3 sequence reads: CAWGFDRDEQYF. In DNA form, the CDR3 reads TGTGCCTGGGGGTTCGACAGGGACGAGCAGTACTTC.

The chain recombines TRBV5-4 with TRBJ2-1, with 13 bases fitting TRBD2. With 4 bases clipped from V and 7 bases from J, the junction kept 8 bases outside the gene matches. This CDR3 has 16 amino acids. Germline loops: CDR1 SGHNT, CDR2 YYREEE (reference sequence). In DNA, the CDR3 is TGTGCCAGCAGCCGTGCTACTAGCGGGGGGGCTAATGAGCAGTTCTTC. Its translation is CASSRATSGGANEQFF.

V gene TRBV5-1 combines with J gene TRBJ1-3; D gene uncertain. The length of the CDR3 is 15 residues. The V gene lost 0 bases and the J gene lost 0 bases, with 7 bases spanning the gap. Germline V CDR1 and CDR2: SGHRS, YFSETQ. The CDR3 protein is CASSLDRYSGNTIYF. CDR3 nucleotide sequence: TGCGCCAGCAGCTTGGATAGGTACTCTGGAAACACCATATATTTT. The whole variable domain, remainder taken from reference TRBV5-1 and TRBJ1-3, is KAGVTQTPRYLIKTRGQQVTLSCSPISGHRSVSWYQQTPGQGLQFLFEYFSETQRNKGNFPGRFSGRQFSNSRSEMNVSTLELGDSALYLCASSLDRYSGNTIYFGEGSWLTVV.

The V gene is TRBV19, the J gene TRBJ1-2, with a tentative D call TRBD1 (6 bases). Germline lookup yields CDR1 LNHDA and CDR2 SQIVND (reference sequence). CDR3 length: 12 residues. V dropped 7 bases and J dropped 8 bases, with 14 bases sitting between them. This chain's CDR3 is CASNPGGAGYTF. The DNA for the CDR3 is TGTGCCAGTAACCCCGGGGGGGCAGGCTACACCTTC.

CDR3 DNA: TGTGCCAGCAGCTTGAAAGCGGGGGGCCGGACAGATACGCAGTATTTT. Translation gives CASSLKAGGRTDTQYF. J is TRBJ2-3 and V is TRBV5-4; 9 positions match TRBD2. Germline CDR1 is SGHNT and CDR2 is YYREEE (reference sequence). The V gene end was trimmed by 1 base and the J gene end by 3 bases; junction bases not matched to a gene: 6. This CDR3 contains 16 residues.

This clone was found once. V and J are TRBV23-1 and TRBJ1-2; possible D gene TRBD1, 5 bases. TRBV23-1 is reported as an ORF; its role is uncertain. CDR3 size: 19 residues. Trimming left V 2 bases short and J 1 base short, with 23 bases between. CDR3 nucleotides: TGCGCCAGCAGTCAACCGGGCAGGGAGAACTTAACTATTAACTATGGCTACACCTTC. Translating it yields CASSQPGRENLTINYGYTF.

The chain joins TRBV7-9 to TRBJ1-1; no clear D gene. The V end was cut by 3 bases, the J end by 3 bases, with 8 bases between. The CDR3 consists of 13 residues. Per the germline V gene, CDR1 is SEHNR and CDR2 is FQNEAQ (reference sequence). The CDR3 DNA follows: TGTGCCAGCAGCTTGGCAGTCTACACTGAAGCTTTCTTT. This codes for CASSLAVYTEAFF.

This clone was detected once. The CDR3 here is CASSIGWLSGNTIYF. The CDR3 DNA sequence: TGTGCCAGCAGTATAGGTTGGCTCTCTGGAAACACCATATATTTT. The chain carries TRBV6-5 and TRBJ1-3; no firm D call. Germline V gene sequence: CDR1 MNHEY, CDR2 SVGAGI. The germline V and J ends were trimmed by 5 bases and 0 bases, with 11 bases remaining between them. The CDR3 is 15 amino acids.

The rearrangement uses TRBV30 and TRBJ1-6; possible D gene TRBD1, 5 bases. The CDR3 is 16 amino acids. Trimming removed 3 bases from V and 10 bases from J, with 22 bases in between. Looked up from germline, CDR1 is GTSNPN and CDR2 is SVGIG (reference sequence). The DNA of the CDR3 is TGTGCCTGGAGCCCAACCGCTGCGGGGGGAAAATCACCCCTCCACTTT. It translates to CAWSPTAAGGKSPLHF.

The chain carries TRBV9 and TRBJ2-2; tentative D call: TRBD2 (6 bases). Trimming stripped 4 bases from V and 1 base from J, with 14 bases between. From germline, CDR1 is SGDLS and CDR2 YYNGEE. The CDR3 consists of 16 residues. Here the CDR3 DNA reads TGTGCCAGCAGCTCCTACTCTAGCGTGAACACCGGGGAGCTGTTTTTT. This translates into CASSSYSSVNTGELFF.

The gene calls are TRBV6-5 and TRBJ1-2; 10 bases agree with TRBD1. Trimming at V came to 0 bases and at J to 4 bases, leaving 2 bases not matched to a gene. Germline CDR1 MNHEY, CDR2 SVGAGI. The CDR3 totals 15 residues. The CDR3 bases are TGTGCCAGCAGTTACTCGACAGGGGGCTTCTATGGCTACACCTTC. This sequence encodes CASSYSTGGFYGYTF.

The V and J genes are TRBV13 and TRBJ2-7; perhaps TRBD1 as D (7 bases). The germline CDR1 and CDR2 sequences are PRHDT and FYEKMQ (reference sequence). V lost 3 bases and J 6 bases, leaving 15 bases between the germline ends. The CDR3 spans 14 residues. CDR3 region: CASSFGRGAIEQYF. The DNA of the CDR3 is TGTGCCAGCAGCTTCGGCAGGGGGGCCATCGAGCAGTACTTC.

The chain combines TRBV5-1 with TRBJ2-2; D may be TRBD1 or TRBD2 (5 bases each). The CDR3 runs 14 residues. Germline CDR1 reads SGHRS; CDR2 reads YFSETQ. V lost 3 bases and J lost 6, with 12 bases in between. The CDR3 DNA follows: TGCGCCAGCAGCTCGCAGGGAGAGTCCGGGGAGCTGTTTTTT. Translation: CASSSQGESGELFF. The variable domain in full, with the rest retrieved from reference TRBV5-1 and TRBJ2-2, is KAGVTQTPRYLIKTRGQQVTLSCSPISGHRSVSWYQQTPGQGLQFLFEYFSETQRNKGNFPGRFSGRQFSNSRSEMNVSTLELGDSALYLCASSSQGESGELFFGEGSRLTVL.

Remarks on this clone: The junction departs from the called germline gene at one end, perhaps through a read error. This chain joins TRBV14 and TRBJ2-2; 7 bases are shared with TRBD1. The germline gives CDR1 SGHDN, CDR2 FVKESK. The CDR3 totals 16 residues. The CDR3 sequence: CASSHRGGAPIRDLFF. CDR3 bases: TGTGCCAGCAGCCATCGAGGGGGCGCCCCTATTAGGGATCTGTTTTTT.

This rearrangement joins TRBV19 to TRBJ1-1, with 8 nucleotides matching TRBD1. CDR3 length equals 16 residues. V gave up 5 bases and J gave up 3 bases; unmatched junction bases: 11. From germline, CDR1 is LNHDA and CDR2 SQIVND (reference sequence). For the CDR3, the DNA is TGTGCCAGTAGTCCTCGACAGGGGTTGAGCGACACTGAAGCTTTCTTT. Protein product: CASSPRQGLSDTEAFF.

Regarding this clone: The same CDR3 also results from other DNA sequences found in this sample. This chain uses TRBV10-3 with TRBJ2-5; 7 bases align to TRBD2. CDR1 is ENHRY and CDR2 is SYGVKD in the germline V gene. J gave up 5 bases and V 4 bases, and 1 base lay outside the gene matches. The CDR3 consists of 12 residues. CDR3 sequence: CAISAGGETQYF. CDR3 bases: TGTGCCATCAGTGCCGGGGGGGAGACCCAGTACTTC.

This chain joins TRBV6-5 and TRBJ2-5; D not resolved. Germline loops: CDR1 MNHEY, CDR2 SVGAGI. There are 16 residues in the CDR3. With 0 bases removed from V and 5 bases from J, the gap between germline ends came to 16 bases. The CDR3 nucleotides read TGTGCCAGCAGTTACTCGAAGGTGTTAAGGGTTGAGACCCAGTACTTC. It specifies CASSYSKVLRVETQYF.

The rearrangement uses TRBV4-3 and TRBJ2-4; D uncertain. The V gene's germline CDR1 is LGHNA and CDR2 YSLEER. The CDR3 length is 14 residues. Trimming left V 4 bases short and J 1 base short, with 8 bases between. The CDR3 DNA reads as TGCGCCAGCAGCCCCGCTTGGGCCAAAAACATTCAGTACTTC. Translation gives CASSPAWAKNIQYF.

The chain couples TRBV6-5 to TRBJ2-7; TRBD2 aligns across 9 bases. Germline-derived CDR1 and CDR2 are MNHEY and SVGAGI. V lost 2 bases, J lost 4 bases, and 6 bases stayed unmatched. The CDR3 is 15 amino acids. The CDR3 reads CASSYEGGRGYEQYF. The DNA for the CDR3 is TGTGCCAGCAGTTACGAGGGCGGGAGGGGGTACGAGCAGTACTTC.

The gene calls are TRBV27 and TRBJ1-5; 8 bases align to TRBD1. J was trimmed by 4 bases and V by 6 bases; bases with no gene match: 11. CDR1 is MNHEY, CDR2 SMNVEV, per germline (reference sequence). The CDR3 has 16 residues. CDR3 loop: CASRRTQGGDNQPQHF. CDR3 DNA: TGTGCCAGCAGGCGAACACAGGGGGGGGATAATCAGCCCCAGCATTTT.

V usage is TRBV7-2 and J usage is TRBJ2-3; the D is unclear. CDR1 is SGHTA, CDR2 FQGNSA, per germline. This CDR3 is 15 amino acids long. Trimming pared 1 base from V and 6 bases from J, leaving 14 bases between. DNA for the CDR3: TGTGCCAGCAGCTTAGATTCAACCCGGGCCGATACGCAGTATTTT. Translation gives CASSLDSTRADTQYF. The whole variable domain, remainder taken from reference TRBV7-2 and TRBJ2-3, is GAGVSQSPSNKVTEKGKDVELRCDPISGHTALYWYRQSLGQGLEFLIYFQGNSAPDKSGLPSDRFSAERTGGSVSTLTIQRTQQEDSAVYLCASSLDSTRADTQYFGPGTRLTVL.

Only one count was recorded for this clone. CDR3 amino acids: CASSPRRDRESTEAFF. CDR3 DNA: TGTGCCAGCAGCCCACGACGGGACAGGGAGAGCACTGAAGCTTTCTTT. The chain combines TRBV7-9 with TRBJ1-1, with TRBD1 matching over 9 bases. CDR3 length: 16 residues. Per the germline V gene, CDR1 is SEHNR and CDR2 is FQNEAQ (reference sequence). Unmatched junction bases numbered 11, after V lost 5 bases and J lost 4 bases.

The chain joins TRBV30 to TRBJ1-2; D is unclear. Trimming pared 4 bases from V and 6 bases from J, leaving 18 bases between. The germline V gene encodes CDR1 GTSNPN and CDR2 SVGIG (reference sequence). The CDR3 totals 14 residues. The CDR3 sequence: CAWKVREYPHGYTF. DNA for the CDR3: TGTGCCTGGAAGGTACGAGAATACCCCCATGGCTACACCTTC.

This chain joins TRBV4-1 and TRBJ2-7; the match to TRBD1 covers 7 bases. Trimming took 1 base from V and 4 from J; bases not matched to a gene: 10. From germline, CDR1 is MGHRA and CDR2 YSYEKL. The CDR3 has 16 amino acids. Here the CDR3 reads CASSQVPGQNIYEQYF. CDR3 nucleotide sequence: TGCGCCAGCAGCCAAGTTCCGGGACAGAATATATACGAGCAGTACTTC.